The 21 T cell receptor beta chains reported below all come from one sample, sequenced in a study of long-term antiretroviral therapy in people with HIV. The assay used was immunoSEQ (version v3.0), run at survey level. Libraries were prepared by immunoSEQ multiplex PCR; TCRdb keeps only in-frame clonotypes and omits some of them. The table has 28,000 or so clones, 84% seen once; the top ten hold 5.5% to 7%. The specimen comprised unsorted PBMCs, sampled 0.4 years after starting antiretroviral therapy. The source is a man between 18 and 35 years old with HIV.

The chain employs TRBV19 and TRBJ1-5; D ambiguous. There are 18 residues in the CDR3. The V and J ends lost 5 bases and 0 bases respectively, with 20 bases between them. The germline gives CDR1 LNHDA, CDR2 SQIVND (reference sequence). The CDR3 region has the DNA TGTGCCAGTAGTGTCAACCGGGCCCCACGGCCTAGCAATCAGCCCCAGCATTTT. It is translated as CASSVNRAPRPSNQPQHF.

This clone is medium-sized within its sample. J is TRBJ2-1 and V is TRBV19; 9 nucleotides align to TRBD2. Germline CDR1 reads LNHDA; CDR2 reads SQIVND (reference sequence). The CDR3 has 15 residues. V trimming: 6 bases; J trimming: 4 bases; junction bases outside the gene matches: 7. The CDR3 bases are TGTGCCAGTAGGACGACTAGCGGAGCGTACAATGAGCAGTTCTTC. Translated, it gives CASRTTSGAYNEQFF. The full variable domain, with the rest looked up from reference TRBV19 and TRBJ2-1, is DGGITQSPKYLFRKEGQNVTLSCEQNLNHDAMYWYRQDPGQGLRLIYYSQIVNDFQKGDIAEGYSVSREKKESFPLTVTSAQKNPTAFYLCASRTTSGAYNEQFFGPGTRLTVL.

The chain joins TRBV4-1 to TRBJ2-7, with D perhaps given as TRBD1 or TRBD2 (5 bases each). Trimming took off 5 bases at V and 6 bases at J, with 14 bases between the two ends. The CDR3 extends over 13 amino acids. Germline assignment: CDR1 MGHRA and CDR2 YSYEKL. The DNA of the CDR3 is TGCGCCAGCAGCTGGGACCTCGGACGCGAGCAGTACTTC. This codes for CASSWDLGREQYF.

The rearrangement links TRBV10-3 to TRBJ2-7; the D is unclear. Germline V gene sequence: CDR1 ENHRY, CDR2 SYGVKD. This CDR3 contains 11 residues. Trimming left V 6 bases short and J 3 bases short, with 6 bases between. CDR3 nucleotide sequence: TGTGCCATCAGCCCAGACTACGAGCAGTACTTC. Encoded protein: CAISPDYEQYF.

The V call is TRBV19, the J call TRBJ2-5; D unclear. This CDR3 comprises 12 residues. Trimming took off 5 bases at V and 0 bases at J, with 4 bases between the two ends. Germline-derived CDR1 and CDR2 are LNHDA and SQIVND (reference sequence). CDR3 loop: CASSPNQETQYF. In nucleotides, the CDR3 is TGTGCCAGTAGTCCTAACCAAGAGACCCAGTACTTC.

This clone was counted a single time. V is TRBV19 and J is TRBJ1-1, with 7 nucleotides matching TRBD1. Trimming took 5 bases from V and 5 from J; bases not matched to a gene: 8. This CDR3 region has 14 residues. From germline, CDR1 is LNHDA and CDR2 SQIVND (reference sequence). The CDR3: CASSLLGGITEAFF. Written as DNA, the CDR3 is TGTGCCAGTAGTCTCTTAGGGGGCATTACTGAAGCTTTCTTT.

The rearrangement uses TRBV6-1 and TRBJ2-7, with a tentative D call TRBD1 (6 bases). Germline V CDR1 and CDR2: MNHNS, SASEGT. This CDR3 region has 14 residues. V was pared by 5 bases and J by 0 bases, with 11 bases between. CDR3 region: CASSRQANSYEQYF. The CDR3 region has the DNA TGTGCCAGCAGTCGACAGGCTAACTCCTACGAGCAGTACTTC.

The V gene is TRBV11-1, the J gene TRBJ2-1, with TRBD1 as a possible D gene (5 bases). In germline, CDR1 is SGHAT, CDR2 FQDESV (reference sequence). The V and J ends lost 0 bases and 7 bases respectively, with 10 bases between them. This CDR3 spans 14 amino acids. The CDR3 nucleotides read TGTGCCAGCAGCTTAGCGGGCAGGGCGAATGAGCAGTTCTTC. Protein sequence: CASSLAGRANEQFF.

The rearrangement uses TRBV12-5 and TRBJ2-1, with TRBD1 matching 10 bases. The germline V gene has CDR1 LGHNT and CDR2 FRNRAP. V gave up 2 bases and J gave up 7 bases; unmatched junction bases: 5. The CDR3 runs to 15 residues. This chain's CDR3 is CASGLTGTGENEQFF. The CDR3 DNA is TGTGCTAGTGGTTTGACCGGGACAGGGGAAAATGAGCAGTTCTTC.

The rearrangement links TRBV7-2 to TRBJ2-7; D remains ambiguous. Looked up from germline, CDR1 is SGHTA and CDR2 is FQGNSA. This CDR3 has 15 residues. Trimming stripped 2 bases from V and 3 bases from J, with 14 bases between. The CDR3 sequence: CASSLKVHQFYEQYF. CDR3 sequence (DNA): TGTGCCAGCAGCTTAAAGGTTCATCAGTTCTACGAGCAGTACTTC.

This chain links TRBV7-2 with TRBJ1-2, with no clear D. The germline V gene encodes CDR1 SGHTA and CDR2 FQGNSA. The CDR3 totals 15 residues. The germline V and J ends were trimmed by 4 bases and 2 bases, with 14 bases remaining between them. CDR3 nucleotides: TGTGCCAGCAGCTCCTTGGACGGTTGGAACTATGGCTACACCTTC. Translated: CASSSLDGWNYGYTF.

This chain connects TRBV28 to TRBJ1-3; no firm D call. V lost 6 bases, J lost 0 bases, and 15 bases lay in between. The germline V gene has CDR1 MDHEN and CDR2 SYDVKM. CDR3 size: 16 residues. In DNA form, the CDR3 reads TGTGCCAGCAGGCGGAAGATGGGCAGCTCTGGAAACACCATATATTTT. It yields the protein CASRRKMGSSGNTIYF.

The genes are TRBV9 and TRBJ2-7, with D perhaps TRBD1 or TRBD2 (6 bases each). The CDR3 covers 13 residues. V was trimmed by 0 bases and J by 7 bases, leaving 11 bases between them. Germline V gene data show CDR1 as SGDLS and CDR2 as YYNGEE. CDR3 amino acids: CASSVGGAGEQYF. Written as DNA, the CDR3 is TGTGCCAGCAGCGTAGGGGGGGCGGGGGAGCAGTACTTC.

The V call is TRBV27, the J call TRBJ2-7; 9 bases are shared with TRBD2. CDR3 size: 15 residues. After removal of 1 base from V and 3 bases from J, the junction contained 4 bases not matched to a gene. Per germline, CDR1 MNHEY and CDR2 SMNVEV (reference sequence). The CDR3 DNA follows: TGTGCCAGCAGTTTATTCGGGCGGGAGGGCTACGAGCAGTACTTC. This translates into CASSLFGREGYEQYF.

The chain combines TRBV7-2 with TRBJ2-3, with D unresolved. CDR1 is SGHTA, CDR2 FQGNSA, per germline. CDR3 length: 12 amino acids. Between the trimmed V and J ends, which lost 6 bases and 0 bases, there was a span of 4 bases. The chain's CDR3 is CASSGSTDTQYF. The CDR3 DNA sequence: TGTGCCAGCAGTGGCAGCACAGATACGCAGTATTTT.

This clone was found a few times. V is TRBV4-2 and J is TRBJ2-7; a possible D gene is TRBD1 (5 bases). V lost 0 bases and J 0 bases, leaving 9 bases between the germline ends. CDR1 and CDR2 (germline): LGHNA, YNFKEQ. The CDR3 has 15 residues. CDR3 coding DNA: TGTGCCAGCAGCCAAGAGGGGCCTCCCTCCTACGAGCAGTACTTC. Amino acids: CASSQEGPPSYEQYF.

The V and J genes are TRBV5-1 and TRBJ2-7; a weak D match, TRBD2 (5 bases). The V gene lost 5 bases and the J gene lost 0 bases, with 9 bases spanning the gap. Per the germline V gene, CDR1 is SGHRS and CDR2 is YFSETQ. This CDR3 region has 13 residues. The CDR3: CASSLARSYEQYF. Written as DNA, the CDR3 is TGCGCCAGCAGTCTAGCCCGCTCCTACGAGCAGTACTTC.

The chain has TRBV27 and TRBJ1-1, with D perhaps matching TRBD1 (6 bases). Trimming removed 8 bases from V and 5 bases from J, with 18 bases in between. Germline CDR1 is MNHEY and CDR2 is SMNVEV (reference sequence). The CDR3 is 14 amino acids. The CDR3 reads CASALQGIGTEAFF. In DNA form, the CDR3 reads TGTGCCAGCGCCCTGCAGGGGATTGGAACTGAAGCTTTCTTT.

The chain is built from TRBV19 and TRBJ2-7, with 7 bases that match TRBD1. This CDR3 is built from 14 residues. With V trimmed by 7 bases and J by 0 bases, 6 bases remained unmatched. Germline assignment: CDR1 LNHDA and CDR2 SQIVND (reference sequence). The CDR3 protein is CASTPDRDSYEQYF. The CDR3 DNA reads TGTGCCAGTACCCCCGACAGGGACTCCTACGAGCAGTACTTC.

CDR3 nucleotide sequence: TGTGCCAGCAGCCCAGCCCTGACAGGGAGCGAGCAGTACTTC. Translated: CASSPALTGSEQYF. V is TRBV9 and J is TRBJ2-7, with 7 nucleotides matching TRBD1. Germline V lookup: CDR1 SGDLS, CDR2 YYNGEE. CDR3 length equals 14 residues. After removal of 4 bases from V and 6 bases from J, the junction contained 10 bases not matched to a gene.

The chain employs TRBV5-4 and TRBJ1-4; a possible D gene is TRBD1 (5 bases). This CDR3 is built from 14 residues. Deletions cut 4 bases from V and 3 bases from J, with 10 bases between. Germline CDR1 and CDR2: SGHNT and YYREEE (reference sequence). CDR3 amino acids: CASSPEGANEKLFF. The CDR3 nucleotides are TGTGCCAGCAGCCCGGAAGGGGCTAATGAAAAACTGTTTTTT. The variable domain in full, completed from reference TRBV5-4 and TRBJ1-4, reads ETGVTQSPTHLIKTRGQQVTLRCSSQSGHNTVSWYQQALGQGPQFIFQYYREEENGRGNFPPRFSGLQFPNYSSELNVNALELDDSALYLCASSPEGANEKLFFGSGTQLSVL.